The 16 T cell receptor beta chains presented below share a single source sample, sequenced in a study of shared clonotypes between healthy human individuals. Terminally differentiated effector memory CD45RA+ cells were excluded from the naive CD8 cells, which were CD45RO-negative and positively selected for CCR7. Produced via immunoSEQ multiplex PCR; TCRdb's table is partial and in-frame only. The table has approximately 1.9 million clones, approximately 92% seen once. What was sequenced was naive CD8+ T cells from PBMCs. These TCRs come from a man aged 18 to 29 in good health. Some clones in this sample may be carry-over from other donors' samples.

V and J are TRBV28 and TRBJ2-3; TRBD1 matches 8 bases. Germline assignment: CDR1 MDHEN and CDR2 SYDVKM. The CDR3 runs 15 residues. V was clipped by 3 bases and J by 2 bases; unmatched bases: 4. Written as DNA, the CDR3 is TGTGCCAGCAGTTTCCAGACAGGGGACACAGATACGCAGTATTTT. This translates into CASSFQTGDTDTQYF.

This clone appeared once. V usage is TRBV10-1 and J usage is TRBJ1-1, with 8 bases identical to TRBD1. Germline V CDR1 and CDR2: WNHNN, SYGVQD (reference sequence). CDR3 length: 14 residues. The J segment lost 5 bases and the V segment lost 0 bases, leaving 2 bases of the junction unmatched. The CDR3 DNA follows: TGCGCCAGCAGTGAGTCGAACAGGGGGACTGAAGCTTTCTTT. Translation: CASSESNRGTEAFF.

This CDR3 reads CASNQLAAYNEQFF. CDR3 coding DNA: TGTGCCAGCAATCAACTAGCGGCGTACAATGAGCAGTTCTTC. This chain joins TRBV7-2 and TRBJ2-1, with 8 positions matching TRBD2. With 7 bases clipped from V and 4 bases from J, the junction kept 6 bases outside the gene matches. The length of the CDR3 is 14 residues. Germline V gene data show CDR1 as SGHTA and CDR2 as FQGNSA.

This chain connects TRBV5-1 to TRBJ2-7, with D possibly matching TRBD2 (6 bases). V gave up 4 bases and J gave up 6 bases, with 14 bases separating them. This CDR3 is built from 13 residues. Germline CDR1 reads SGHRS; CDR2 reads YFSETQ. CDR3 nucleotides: TGCGCCAGCAGCCCGGACGAAGCGGGCGAGCAGTACTTC. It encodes CASSPDEAGEQYF.

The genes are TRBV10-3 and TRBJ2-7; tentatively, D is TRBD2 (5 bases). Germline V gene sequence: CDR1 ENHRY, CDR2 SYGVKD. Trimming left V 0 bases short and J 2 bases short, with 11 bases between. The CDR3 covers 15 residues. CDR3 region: CAISESGGPAYEQYF. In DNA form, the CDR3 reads TGTGCCATCAGTGAGTCTGGCGGGCCTGCCTACGAGCAGTACTTC.

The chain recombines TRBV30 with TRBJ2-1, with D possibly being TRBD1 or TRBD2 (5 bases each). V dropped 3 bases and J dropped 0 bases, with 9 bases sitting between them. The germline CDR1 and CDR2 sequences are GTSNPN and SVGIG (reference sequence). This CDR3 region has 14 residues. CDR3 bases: TGTGCCTGGAGGCGAGGGACCTCCTACAATGAGCAGTTCTTC. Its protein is CAWRRGTSYNEQFF.

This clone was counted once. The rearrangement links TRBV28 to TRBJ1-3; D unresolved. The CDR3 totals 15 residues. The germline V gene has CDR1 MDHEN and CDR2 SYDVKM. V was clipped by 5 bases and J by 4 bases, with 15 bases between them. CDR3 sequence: CASSTRPTGGNTIYF. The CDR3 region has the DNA TGTGCCAGCAGTACCCGGCCCACGGGCGGAAACACCATATATTTT.

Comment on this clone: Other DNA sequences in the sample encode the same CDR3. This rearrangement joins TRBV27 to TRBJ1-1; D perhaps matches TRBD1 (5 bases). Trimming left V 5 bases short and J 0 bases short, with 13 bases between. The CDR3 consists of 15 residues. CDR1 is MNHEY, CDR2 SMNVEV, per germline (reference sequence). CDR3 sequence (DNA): TGTGCCAGCAGTCCACCGGGACGACTGAACACTGAAGCTTTCTTT. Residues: CASSPPGRLNTEAFF.

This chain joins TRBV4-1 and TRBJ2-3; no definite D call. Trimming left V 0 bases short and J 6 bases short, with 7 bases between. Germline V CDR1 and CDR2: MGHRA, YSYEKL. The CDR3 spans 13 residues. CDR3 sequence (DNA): TGCGCCAGCAGCCAAGATCTCTGGGATACGCAGTATTTT. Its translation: CASSQDLWDTQYF.

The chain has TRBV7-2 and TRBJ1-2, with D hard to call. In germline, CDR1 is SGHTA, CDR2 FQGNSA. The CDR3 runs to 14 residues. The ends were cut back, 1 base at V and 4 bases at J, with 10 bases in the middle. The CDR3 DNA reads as TGTGCCAGCAGCTTAGGTACCGCGTCCTATGGCTACACCTTC. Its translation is CASSLGTASYGYTF.

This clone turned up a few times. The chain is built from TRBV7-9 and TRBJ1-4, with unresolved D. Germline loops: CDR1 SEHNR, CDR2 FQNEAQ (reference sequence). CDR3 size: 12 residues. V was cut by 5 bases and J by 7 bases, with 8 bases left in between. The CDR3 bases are TGTGCCAGCAGCCTTACCAGTGAAAAACTGTTTTTT. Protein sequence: CASSLTSEKLFF.

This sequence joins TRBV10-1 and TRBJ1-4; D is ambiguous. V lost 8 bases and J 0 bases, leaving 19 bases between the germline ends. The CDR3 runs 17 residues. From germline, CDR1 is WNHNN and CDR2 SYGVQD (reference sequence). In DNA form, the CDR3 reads TGCGCCAGCGAGCCTTCGTTTCACACAACAACTAATGAAAAACTGTTTTTT. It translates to CASEPSFHTTTNEKLFF.

The CDR3 DNA follows: TGCGCCAGCAGCCCCGAGACCAGGGCCGGCGAGCAGTACTTC. This encodes CASSPETRAGEQYF. The chain uses TRBV5-1 and TRBJ2-7; D perhaps matches TRBD1 (5 bases). The germline V and J ends were trimmed by 4 bases and 6 bases, with 17 bases remaining between them. Germline loops: CDR1 SGHRS, CDR2 YFSETQ. This CDR3 comprises 14 residues.

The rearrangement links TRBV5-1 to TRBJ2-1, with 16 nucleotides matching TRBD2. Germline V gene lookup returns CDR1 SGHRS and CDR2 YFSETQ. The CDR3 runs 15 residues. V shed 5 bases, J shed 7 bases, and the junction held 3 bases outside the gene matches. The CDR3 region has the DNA TGCGCCAGCAGGGGGGGACTAGCGGGAGGGAATGAGCAGTTCTTC. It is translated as CASRGGLAGGNEQFF.

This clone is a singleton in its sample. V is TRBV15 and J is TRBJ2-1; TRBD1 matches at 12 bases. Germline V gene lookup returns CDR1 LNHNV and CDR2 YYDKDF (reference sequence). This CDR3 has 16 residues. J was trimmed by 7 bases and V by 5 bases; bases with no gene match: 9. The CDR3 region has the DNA TGTGCCACCAGCGAACACCGGGACAGGGGGCTTAATGAGCAGTTCTTC. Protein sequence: CATSEHRDRGLNEQFF.

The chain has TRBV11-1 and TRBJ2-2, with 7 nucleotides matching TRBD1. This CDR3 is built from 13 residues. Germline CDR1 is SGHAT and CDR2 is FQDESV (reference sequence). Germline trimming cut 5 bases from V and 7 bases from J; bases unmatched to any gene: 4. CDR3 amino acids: CASSTGAGGELFF. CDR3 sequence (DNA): TGTGCCAGCAGCACAGGGGCTGGCGGGGAGCTGTTTTTT.